Given below is one TCR beta chain in context. The data were taken from a study of cytomegalovirus exposure and HLA in healthy donors. The germline V and J ends were trimmed by 0 bases and 4 bases, with 18 bases remaining between them. The CDR3 length is 16 residues. Germline V CDR1 and CDR2: SQVTM, ANQGSEA. The PCR had 60 Vbeta and 13 Jbeta primers. Sequenced by immunoSEQ multiplex PCR; TCRdb stores in-frame clones only, minus some. The table lists about 160,000 clones, roughly 78% of them singletons. Sequencing was carried out using PBMCs. The origin of this receptor is a man in his forties in good health and CMV-seronegative. This chain links TRBV29-1 with TRBJ2-5; tentative D call: TRBD1 (6 bases). The CDR3 here is CSVEDPGTGQRETQYF. The CDR3 DNA reads as TGCAGCGTTGAAGATCCGGGTACAGGGCAGCGAGAGACCCAGTACTTC.